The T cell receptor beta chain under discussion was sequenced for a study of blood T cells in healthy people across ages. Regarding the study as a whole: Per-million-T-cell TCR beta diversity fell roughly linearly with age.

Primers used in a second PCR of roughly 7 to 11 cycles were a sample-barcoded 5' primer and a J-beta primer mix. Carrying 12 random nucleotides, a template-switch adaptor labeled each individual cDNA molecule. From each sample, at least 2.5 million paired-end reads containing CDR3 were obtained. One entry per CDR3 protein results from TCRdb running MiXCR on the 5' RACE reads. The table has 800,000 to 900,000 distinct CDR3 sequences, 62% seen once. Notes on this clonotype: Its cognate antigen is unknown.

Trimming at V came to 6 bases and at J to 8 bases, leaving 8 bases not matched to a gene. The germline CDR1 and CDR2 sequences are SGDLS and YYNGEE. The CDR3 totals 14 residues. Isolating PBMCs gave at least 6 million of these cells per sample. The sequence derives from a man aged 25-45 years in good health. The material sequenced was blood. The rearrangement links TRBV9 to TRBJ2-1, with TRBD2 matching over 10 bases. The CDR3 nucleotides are TGTGCCAGCACCCGACTAGCGGGTACGGATGAGCAGTTCTTC. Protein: CASTRLAGTDEQFF.